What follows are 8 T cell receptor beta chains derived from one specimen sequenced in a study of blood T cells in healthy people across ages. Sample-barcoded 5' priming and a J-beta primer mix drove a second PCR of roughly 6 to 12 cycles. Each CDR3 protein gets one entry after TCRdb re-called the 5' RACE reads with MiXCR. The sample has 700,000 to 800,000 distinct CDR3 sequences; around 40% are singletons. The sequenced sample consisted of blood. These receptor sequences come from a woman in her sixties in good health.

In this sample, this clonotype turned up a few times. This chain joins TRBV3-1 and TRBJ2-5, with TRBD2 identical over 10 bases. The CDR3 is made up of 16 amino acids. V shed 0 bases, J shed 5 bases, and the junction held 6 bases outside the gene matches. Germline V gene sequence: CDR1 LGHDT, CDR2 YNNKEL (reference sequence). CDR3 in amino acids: CASSQDASGGWETQYF. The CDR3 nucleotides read TGTGCCAGCAGCCAAGATGCTAGCGGGGGTTGGGAGACCCAGTACTTC.

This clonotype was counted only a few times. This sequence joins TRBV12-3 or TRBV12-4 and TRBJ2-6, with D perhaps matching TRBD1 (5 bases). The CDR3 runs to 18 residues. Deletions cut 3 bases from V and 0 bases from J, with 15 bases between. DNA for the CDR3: TGTGCCAGCAGTTTTATACAGGACAACCTCTCTGGGGCCAACGTCCTGACTTTC. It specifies CASSFIQDNLSGANVLTF.

The CDR3 DNA is TGCAGTGCTAGCAACACCCCCTATGGCTACACCTTC. Its translation: CSASNTPYGYTF. V and J are TRBV20-1 and TRBJ1-2; D gene unclear. Germline-derived CDR1 and CDR2 are DFQATT and SNEGSKA (reference sequence). V lost 3 bases and J 4 bases, leaving 9 bases between the germline ends. This CDR3 region has 12 residues.

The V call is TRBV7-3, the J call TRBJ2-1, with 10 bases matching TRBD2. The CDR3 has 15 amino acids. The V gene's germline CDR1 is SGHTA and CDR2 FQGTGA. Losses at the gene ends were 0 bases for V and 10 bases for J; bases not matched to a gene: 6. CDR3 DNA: TGTGCCAGCAGCTTAACGGGTCTAGCGGGAGTAGAGCAGTTCTTC. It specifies CASSLTGLAGVEQFF. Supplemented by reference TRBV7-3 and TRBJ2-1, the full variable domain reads GAGVSQTPSNKVTEKGKYVELRCDPISGHTALYWYRQSLGQGPEFLIYFQGTGAADDSGLPNDRFFAVRPEGSVSTLKIQRTERGDSAVYLCASSLTGLAGVEQFFGPGTRLTVL.

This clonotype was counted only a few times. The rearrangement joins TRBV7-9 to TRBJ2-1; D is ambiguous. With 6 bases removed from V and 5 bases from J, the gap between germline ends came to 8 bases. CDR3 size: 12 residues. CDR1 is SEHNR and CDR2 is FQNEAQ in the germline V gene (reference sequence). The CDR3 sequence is CASSRHNNEQFF. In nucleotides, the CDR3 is TGTGCCAGCAGTAGGCATAACAATGAGCAGTTCTTC.

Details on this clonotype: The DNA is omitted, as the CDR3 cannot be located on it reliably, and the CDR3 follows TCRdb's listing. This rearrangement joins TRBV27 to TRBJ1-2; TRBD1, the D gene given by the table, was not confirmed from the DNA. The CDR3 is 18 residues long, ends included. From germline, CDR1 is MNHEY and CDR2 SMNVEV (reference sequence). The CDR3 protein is CASSFFGAGTQALYGYTF.

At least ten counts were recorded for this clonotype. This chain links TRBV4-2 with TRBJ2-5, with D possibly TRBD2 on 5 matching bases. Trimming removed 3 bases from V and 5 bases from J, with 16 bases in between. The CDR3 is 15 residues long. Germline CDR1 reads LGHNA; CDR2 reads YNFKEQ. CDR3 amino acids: CASSQEDQRYETQYF. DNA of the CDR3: TGTGCCAGCAGCCAGGAGGACCAGCGATATGAGACCCAGTACTTC.

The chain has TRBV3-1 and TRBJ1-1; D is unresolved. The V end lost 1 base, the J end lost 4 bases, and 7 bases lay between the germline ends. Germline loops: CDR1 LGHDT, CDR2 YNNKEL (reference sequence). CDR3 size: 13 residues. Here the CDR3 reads CASSQGGGTEAFF. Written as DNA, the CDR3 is TGTGCCAGCAGCCAAGGGGGAGGCACTGAAGCTTTCTTT.